The 22 T cell receptor beta chains below were found in one sample sequenced in a study of immune evolution from preneoplasia to lung adenocarcinoma. Assay: immunoSEQ multiplex PCR; the TCRdb copy retains only in-frame clones and omits some. The table has about 6,300 clones, roughly 79% seen once. The sample consisted of FFPE adjacent normal lung tissue. The receptors were gathered from an older donor with lung adenocarcinoma.

The chain is built from TRBV12-5 and TRBJ1-1; D call uncertain. V was shortened by 1 base and J by 1 base, with 4 bases between the two germline ends. The CDR3 totals 13 residues. Germline V lookup: CDR1 LGHNT, CDR2 FRNRAP. The CDR3 sequence is CASGLEQNTEAFF. The DNA for the CDR3 is TGTGCTAGTGGTTTGGAACAGAACACTGAAGCTTTCTTT.

This chain uses TRBV2 with TRBJ1-1, with D tentatively TRBD1 (5 bases). V lost 4 bases and J lost 8, with 8 bases in between. This CDR3 is built from 11 residues. CDR1 is SNHLY, CDR2 FYNNEI, per germline. The CDR3 here is CASSGGWEAFF. The CDR3 DNA reads as TGTGCCAGCAGTGGGGGGTGGGAAGCTTTCTTT.

The chain combines TRBV5-1 with TRBJ2-7; 7 bases fit TRBD1. The germline gives CDR1 SGHRS, CDR2 YFSETQ. V was pared by 2 bases and J by 4 bases, with 3 bases of the junction left unmatched. This CDR3 contains 13 residues. The CDR3 here is CASSFNRGYEQYF. The CDR3 coding sequence is TGCGCCAGCAGCTTCAACAGGGGTTACGAGCAGTACTTC.

In its sample, this clone is medium-sized (0.01 to 0.1%). The chain couples TRBV29-1 to TRBJ2-2, with D perhaps TRBD2 (6 bases). Germline CDR1 SQVTM, CDR2 ANQGSEA. V lost 7 bases, J lost 5 bases, and 14 bases lay in between. There are 13 residues in the CDR3. CDR3 coding DNA: TGCAGCGGGGGGGAGGCCGGGACCGGGGAGCTGTTTTTT. It yields the protein CSGGEAGTGELFF.

The rearrangement links TRBV10-3 to TRBJ2-7; 10 positions agree with TRBD2. The CDR3 sequence is 16 residues long. The germline V gene has CDR1 ENHRY and CDR2 SYGVKD. Trimming cost V 0 bases and J 3 bases; bases outside gene matches: 5. CDR3 bases: TGTGCCATCAGTGAGTCGGCTAGCGGGAGTAACTACGAGCAGTACTTC. This translates into CAISESASGSNYEQYF.

This sequence joins TRBV7-8 and TRBJ2-1, with D possibly being TRBD1 or TRBD2 (5 bases each). Germline V lookup: CDR1 SGHVS, CDR2 FQNEAQ. The CDR3 consists of 16 residues. V lost 4 bases to trimming and J lost 5 bases, with 18 bases between them. The DNA of the CDR3 is TGTGCCAGCAGCTCCCCCGTGGGGCCGCGGGACAATGAGCAGTTCTTC. As protein: CASSSPVGPRDNEQFF.

The chain employs TRBV2 and TRBJ1-5; no definite D call. The length of the CDR3 is 14 residues. Trimming took 3 bases from V and 1 from J, leaving 7 bases between them. Germline V gene lookup returns CDR1 SNHLY and CDR2 FYNNEI. The CDR3 protein is CASSEGRSNQPQHF. CDR3 nucleotides: TGTGCCAGCAGTGAGGGCCGGAGCAATCAGCCCCAGCATTTT.

V and J are TRBV20-1 and TRBJ1-1; D uncertain. The CDR3 covers 10 residues. Germline CDR1 and CDR2: DFQATT and SNEGSKA (reference sequence). V was trimmed by 8 bases and J by 3 bases, leaving 7 bases between them. CDR3 DNA: TGCAGTACGGTTTACACTGAAGCTTTCTTT. Translated: CSTVYTEAFF.

Comment on this clone: The sample has other DNA sequences that encode this CDR3 too. V and J are TRBV30 and TRBJ1-3; tentatively, D is TRBD1 (5 bases). V dropped 0 bases and J dropped 10 bases, with 19 bases sitting between them. Germline CDR1 reads GTSNPN; CDR2 reads SVGIG (reference sequence). CDR3 size: 15 residues. The CDR3 nucleotides read TGTGCCTGGAGTGTACCGGGACGCCCGGTGAATACCATATATTTT. Encoded protein: CAWSVPGRPVNTIYF.

This chain connects TRBV5-4 to TRBJ1-1; 7 bases align to TRBD1. Losses at the gene ends were 1 base for V and 1 base for J; bases not matched to a gene: 7. Germline V gene data show CDR1 as SGHNT and CDR2 as YYREEE (reference sequence). The CDR3 sequence is 16 residues long. The CDR3: CASSLTIGTENTEAFF. In DNA form, the CDR3 reads TGTGCCAGCAGCTTGACCATCGGGACAGAGAACACTGAAGCTTTCTTT.

The CDR3 loop reads CASSPGSGLAAYNEQFF. CDR3 DNA sequence: TGTGCCAGCAGCCCGGGCAGCGGGCTAGCAGCATACAATGAGCAGTTCTTC. The rearrangement joins TRBV7-3 to TRBJ2-1; a weak D match, TRBD2 (6 bases). The CDR3 is 17 residues long. Trimming cost V 5 bases and J 4 bases, with 21 bases left between them. Germline CDR1 is SGHTA and CDR2 is FQGTGA.

The chain is built from TRBV18 and TRBJ2-7; tentative D call: TRBD1 (5 bases). This CDR3 is built from 14 residues. Per germline, CDR1 KGHSH and CDR2 LQKENI. The V end was cut by 3 bases, the J end by 5 bases, with 14 bases between. For the CDR3, the DNA is TGTGCCAGCTCACCGGTGGCAGGCAGGGACGAGCAGTACTTC. Its translation: CASSPVAGRDEQYF.

The chain couples TRBV6-5 to TRBJ1-2; D call uncertain. The CDR3 is 15 residues long. The germline V and J ends were trimmed by 6 bases and 3 bases, with 17 bases remaining between them. The germline V gene encodes CDR1 MNHEY and CDR2 SVGAGI. This chain's CDR3 is CASRPDQTAHYGYTF. The CDR3 DNA is TGTGCCAGCAGACCGGACCAGACGGCCCACTATGGCTACACCTTC.

The chain uses TRBV28 and TRBJ1-1; D not certain. Germline V gene sequence: CDR1 MDHEN, CDR2 SYDVKM. With 5 bases removed from V and 7 bases from J, the gap between germline ends came to 8 bases. CDR3 length: 11 amino acids. The CDR3, as DNA: TGTGCCAGCAGTACCTACAGTGAAGCTTTCTTT. Its protein is CASSTYSEAFF.

The rearrangement joins TRBV30 to TRBJ1-2, with 8 bases aligning to TRBD1. Losses at the gene ends were 1 base for V and 8 bases for J; bases not matched to a gene: 9. Per the germline V gene, CDR1 is GTSNPN and CDR2 is SVGIG (reference sequence). The CDR3 length is 14 residues. CDR3 amino acids: CAWSADRGTSGYTF. For the CDR3, the DNA is TGTGCCTGGAGTGCTGACAGGGGTACTTCGGGCTACACCTTC. The entire variable domain, with the rest obtained from reference TRBV30 and TRBJ1-2, is as follows: SQTIHQWPATLVQPVGSPLSLECTVEGTSNPNLYWYRQAAGRGLQLLFYSVGIGQISSEVPQNLSASRPQDRQFILSSKKLLLSDSGFYLCAWSADRGTSGYTFGSGTRLTVV.

This sequence joins TRBV11-3 and TRBJ1-1, with no clear D. Germline values: CDR1 SGHNT, CDR2 YENEEA. Trimming removed 6 bases at V and 1 base at J, with 9 bases between. The length of the CDR3 is 13 residues. Written as DNA, the CDR3 is TGTGCCAGCAGTCGGGGAACGAACACTGAAGCTTTCTTT. It encodes CASSRGTNTEAFF.

The chain recombines TRBV9 with TRBJ1-1; 7 bases match TRBD1. Unmatched junction bases numbered 4, after V lost 2 bases and J lost 3 bases. Germline V gene lookup returns CDR1 SGDLS and CDR2 YYNGEE. The CDR3 consists of 14 residues. Here the CDR3 DNA reads TGTGCCAGCAGCGTTCAGGGGGGGGACACTGAAGCTTTCTTT. The encoded protein is CASSVQGGDTEAFF.

This chain connects TRBV5-1 to TRBJ2-1; a possible D gene is TRBD2 (7 bases). This CDR3 contains 15 residues. V lost 2 bases and J lost 6, with 15 bases in between. CDR1 and CDR2 from the germline V gene are SGHRS and YFSETQ. This CDR3 reads CASSLNGGPLNEQFF. The DNA of the CDR3 is TGCGCCAGCAGCTTAAACGGGGGGCCGCTCAATGAGCAGTTCTTC.

The chain uses TRBV29-1 and TRBJ1-2, with D maybe TRBD1 (5 bases). CDR1 SQVTM and CDR2 ANQGSEA come from the germline V gene. V was pared by 7 bases and J by 8 bases, with 29 bases between. This CDR3 is built from 16 residues. CDR3 in DNA: TGCAGCGCCACCCGGGGCGGGTTCACAGGTCCCGAGGGCTACACCTTC. Translation gives CSATRGGFTGPEGYTF.

Turning to this clone: An end of the junction does not agree with germline; a read error may underlie this. This chain connects TRBV7-7 to TRBJ2-2; D possibly corresponds to TRBD2 (6 bases). This CDR3 spans 14 amino acids. Germline values: CDR1 SSHAT, CDR2 FNYEAQ (reference sequence). Here the CDR3 DNA reads TGTGCTAGCAGCCCAGGACTAATCACCGGGGAGCTGTTTTTT. As protein: CASSPGLITGELFF.

Note on this clone: The junction shows a germline mismatch at one end, possibly a read error. The same CDR3 arises from other DNA sequences in this sample as well. This chain joins TRBV29-1 and TRBJ2-5; a possible D gene is TRBD2 (5 bases). The length of the CDR3 is 15 residues. CDR1 is SQVTM, CDR2 ANQGSEA, per germline. The chain's CDR3 is CSVGQAGGTGETQYF. The CDR3 bases are TGCAGCGTCGGCCAGGCAGGCGGTACCGGGGAGACCCAATACTTC. The complete variable domain, with remaining parts taken from reference TRBV29-1 and TRBJ2-5, reads SAVISQKPSRDICQRGTSLTIQCQVDSQVTMMFWYRQQPGQSLTLIATANQGSEATYESGFVIDKFPISRPNLTFSTLTVSNMSPEDSSIYLCSVGQAGGTGETQYFGPGTRLLVL.

This clone was counted a few times. V usage is TRBV2 and J usage is TRBJ2-7; no definite D call. This CDR3 spans 12 amino acids. V lost 3 bases, J lost 5 bases, and 8 bases lay in between. CDR1 is SNHLY, CDR2 FYNNEI, per germline. The CDR3 loop reads CASSEFRHEQYF. The CDR3 nucleotides are TGTGCCAGCAGTGAGTTTCGACACGAGCAGTACTTC.